This TCR beta chain was found in a study of blood T cells in healthy people across ages (dated by TCRdb to between 2015 and 2017). Regarding the research as a whole: Template switching captured roughly one uniquely barcoded TCR beta cDNA molecule per two T cells in model experiments. Age-related changes in TCR beta repertoire diversity were measured in the study by deep sequencing normalized with unique cDNA molecular identifiers. The donors were split into four age groups: young (average around 15 years), middle-aged (about 40), aged (roughly 65) and long-lived (about 82). To avoid experimental bias, donors of different ages were distributed randomly across sequencing lanes. Using the same blood draw, the study looked at two additional independent replicas of 1 million unique cDNA reads for two donors, one aged 18 to 30 and the other aged 80 or older. Results and caveats for the whole study, not just this receptor: A strong correlation was found between observed TCR beta diversity and the percentage of naive T cells measured by flow cytometry. Estimates of total diversity from one million sequenced T cells were regarded as lower bounds and underestimates. Conclusive comparison of naive and antigen-experienced compartments was prevented by the profiling of bulk unsorted PBMCs. Observed TCR beta diversity per million T cells fell roughly linearly with age, and a significant reduction was already apparent by age roughly 40. Donor CMV infection status was unknown, potentially confounding age-related changes in expanded clonotypes. Compared with the aged group, more naive CD4+ T cells, fewer expanded clones and increased TCR diversity were shown by the long-lived group, suggesting age selection.

The donors were a few dozen Caucasian individuals from Russia, aged roughly 6 to 90 years, who were systemically healthy. Each donor gave 8 to 10 milliliters of peripheral blood, drawn into EDTA-treated Vacutainer tubes. Ficoll-Paque density-gradient centrifugation was used to isolate PBMCs, with at least 6.5 million per sample. Total RNA was extracted from PBMCs with Trizol reagent, with at least 6 micrograms obtained per sample. The percentages of naive CD45RAhigh/CD27high T cells were determined by flow cytometry on a PBMC aliquot from every donor. V drops 2 bases and J drops 2 bases, leaving 10 bases in between. Measured from the cysteine to the phenylalanine, the CDR3 is 15 residues long. Only the CDR3 portion is preserved as DNA: 45 bases, with reading frame beginning at the first base. Taken from the germline V gene, the CDR1 and CDR2 loops are MNHEY and SVGAGI. Remarks on this clonotype: Its antigen is still unknown. No clone much larger than this one lies a single base away; base qualities are absent.

The library was prepared using 5' RACE. For sequencing, an Illumina HiSeq 2500 was employed. A second roughly 7 to 11 cycle PCR used a sample-barcoded 5' primer and a J-beta primer mix. Each TCR beta cDNA molecule received a unique molecular identifier from a template-switch 5' adaptor carrying 12 random nucleotides. Each sample yielded at least 3 million CDR3-containing paired-end reads. All of the RNA was converted into first-strand cDNA using the Mint cDNA synthesis kit, with a TRBC-specific oligonucleotide serving as the primer. After uracil-DNA glycosylase treatment, a first 18-cycle PCR used universal primers M1SS and BC2_uni_R on all cDNA. The published analysis was carried out like this. Normalization of each sample was performed by random selection of 1 million high-quality reads, each carrying a distinct molecular identifier. Reads sharing molecular identifiers were discarded rather than binned into consensus sequences. MiTCR, set to a Q25 quality threshold and the strictest error-elimination algorithm, was used for CDR3 identification, clonotype clustering and error correction. A nonparametric unseen species model with Euler transformation was used to estimate a lower bound on total TCR beta diversity. TCRdb passed the public sequencing reads through fastp at Q25 and MiXCR, retaining productive beta sequences. Entries are consolidated by CDR3 protein sequence, retaining the most common genes and DNA. It is TCRdb's table, rather than the study itself, that gives the V and J calls and clone size. This sample lists fewer than 1.5 million distinct CDR3 sequences; roughly 45% were detected once. Of the sample, 7% to 9% falls within the top ten clones.

The chain joins TRBV6-5 to TRBJ1-3; the best D guess is TRBD1, with 5 bases matching. The sequence came from a young woman in good health. The sample taken for sequencing was blood. The CDR3 has the sequence CASSYVGRAGNTIYF. The nucleotides are TGTGCCAGCAGTTACGTTGGCAGGGCTGGAAACACCATATATTTT.